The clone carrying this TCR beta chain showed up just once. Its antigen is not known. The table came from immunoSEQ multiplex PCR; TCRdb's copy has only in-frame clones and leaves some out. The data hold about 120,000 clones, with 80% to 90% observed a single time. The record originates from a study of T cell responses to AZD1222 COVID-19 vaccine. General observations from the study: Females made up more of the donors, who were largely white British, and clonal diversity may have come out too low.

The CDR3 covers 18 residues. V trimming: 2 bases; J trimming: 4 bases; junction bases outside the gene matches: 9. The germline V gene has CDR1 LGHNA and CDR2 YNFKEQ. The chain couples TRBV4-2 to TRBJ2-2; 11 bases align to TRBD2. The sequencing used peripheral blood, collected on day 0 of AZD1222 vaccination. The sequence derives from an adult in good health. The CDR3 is CASSQIATSGALTGELFF. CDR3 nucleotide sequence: TGTGCCAGCAGCCAAATTGCGACTAGCGGGGCGCTCACCGGGGAGCTGTTTTTT.